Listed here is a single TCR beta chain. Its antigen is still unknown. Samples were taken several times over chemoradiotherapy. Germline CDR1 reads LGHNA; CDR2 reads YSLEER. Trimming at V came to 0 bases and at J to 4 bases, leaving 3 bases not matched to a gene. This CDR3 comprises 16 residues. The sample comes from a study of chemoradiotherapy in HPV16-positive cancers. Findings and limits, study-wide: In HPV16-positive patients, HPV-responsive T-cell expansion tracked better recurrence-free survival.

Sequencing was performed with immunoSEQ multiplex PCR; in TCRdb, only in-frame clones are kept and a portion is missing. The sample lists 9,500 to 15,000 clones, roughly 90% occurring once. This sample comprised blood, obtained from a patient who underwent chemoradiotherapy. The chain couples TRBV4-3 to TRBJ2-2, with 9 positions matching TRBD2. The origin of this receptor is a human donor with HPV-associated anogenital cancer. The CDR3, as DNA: TGCGCCAGCAGCCAAGATCCAGCGGGAGGCACCGGGGAGCTGTTTTTT. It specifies CASSQDPAGGTGELFF.